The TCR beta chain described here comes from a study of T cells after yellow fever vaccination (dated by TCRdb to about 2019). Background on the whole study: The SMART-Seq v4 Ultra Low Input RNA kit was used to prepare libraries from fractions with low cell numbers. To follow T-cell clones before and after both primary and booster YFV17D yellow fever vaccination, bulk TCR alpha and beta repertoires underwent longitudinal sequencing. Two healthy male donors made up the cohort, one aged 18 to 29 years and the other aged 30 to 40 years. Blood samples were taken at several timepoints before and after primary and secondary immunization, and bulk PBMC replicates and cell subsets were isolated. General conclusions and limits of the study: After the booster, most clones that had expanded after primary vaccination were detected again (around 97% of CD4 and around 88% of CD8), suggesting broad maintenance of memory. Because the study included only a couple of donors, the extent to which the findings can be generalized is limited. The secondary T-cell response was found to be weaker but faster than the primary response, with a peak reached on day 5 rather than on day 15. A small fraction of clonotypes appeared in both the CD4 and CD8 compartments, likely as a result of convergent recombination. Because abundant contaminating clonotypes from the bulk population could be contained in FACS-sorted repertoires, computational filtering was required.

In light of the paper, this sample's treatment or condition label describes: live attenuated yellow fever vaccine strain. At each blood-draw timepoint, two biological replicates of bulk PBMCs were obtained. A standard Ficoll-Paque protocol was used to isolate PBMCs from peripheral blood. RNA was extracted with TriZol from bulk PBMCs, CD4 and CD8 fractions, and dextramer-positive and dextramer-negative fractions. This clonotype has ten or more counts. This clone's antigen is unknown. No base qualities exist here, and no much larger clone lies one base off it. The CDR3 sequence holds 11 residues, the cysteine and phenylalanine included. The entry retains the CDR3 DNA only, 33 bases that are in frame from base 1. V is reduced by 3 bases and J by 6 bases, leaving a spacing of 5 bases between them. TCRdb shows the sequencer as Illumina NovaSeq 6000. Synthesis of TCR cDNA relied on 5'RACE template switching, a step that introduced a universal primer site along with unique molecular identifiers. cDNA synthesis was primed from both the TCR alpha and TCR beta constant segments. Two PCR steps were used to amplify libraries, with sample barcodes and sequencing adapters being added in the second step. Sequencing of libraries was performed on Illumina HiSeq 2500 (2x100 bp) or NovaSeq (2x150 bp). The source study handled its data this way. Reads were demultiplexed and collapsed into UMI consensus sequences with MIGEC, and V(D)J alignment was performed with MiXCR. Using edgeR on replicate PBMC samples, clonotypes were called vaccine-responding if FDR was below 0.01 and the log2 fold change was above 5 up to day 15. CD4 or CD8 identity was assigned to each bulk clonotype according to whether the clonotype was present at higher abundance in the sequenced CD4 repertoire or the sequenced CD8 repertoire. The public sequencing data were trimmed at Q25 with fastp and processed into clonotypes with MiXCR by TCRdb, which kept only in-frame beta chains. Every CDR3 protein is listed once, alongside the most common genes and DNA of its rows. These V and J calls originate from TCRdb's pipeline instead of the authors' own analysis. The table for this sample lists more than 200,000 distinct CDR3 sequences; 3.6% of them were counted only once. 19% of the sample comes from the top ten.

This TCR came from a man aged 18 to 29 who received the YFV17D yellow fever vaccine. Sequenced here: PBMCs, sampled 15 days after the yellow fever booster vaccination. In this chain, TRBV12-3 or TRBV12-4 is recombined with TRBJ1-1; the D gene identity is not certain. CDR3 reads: CASSFTPEAFF. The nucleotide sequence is TGTGCCAGCAGTTTCACTCCTGAAGCTTTCTTT.